A selection of T cell receptor beta chains follows, all from one sample in a study of beta chain features in type 1 diabetes. Profiled with immunoSEQ multiplex PCR; TCRdb holds only in-frame clones, not every one. This sample has 640,000 or so clones, with about 14% found just once. Sequenced: naive CD4+ T cells from blood. Receptors originate from a man aged 18 to 35 with type 1 diabetes. The CDR3 runs from the conserved cysteine through the conserved F or W. A D gene is named only where the DNA matches it firmly. Expanded clones are given a class, and other clones once, few, many or no size at all.

>TRBJ2-2|once|TRBV27|16|-
CASSLEGGRITGELFF
TGTGCCAGCAGTCTCGAGGGGGGGCGTATCACCGGGGAGCTGTTTTTT
>TRBJ2-3|-|TRBV5-1|16|TRBD2
CASSSLAGGLADTQYF
TGCGCCAGCAGCTCTCTAGCGGGAGGGTTGGCAGATACGCAGTATTTT
>TRBJ1-4|few|TRBV7-2|16|TRBD1
CASSLGDRGLQEKLFF
TGTGCCAGCAGCTTGGGGGACAGGGGGCTACAGGAAAAACTGTTTTTT
>TRBJ2-2|few|TRBV9|15|-
CASSSGTANTGELFF
TGTGCCAGCAGCTCAGGGACGGCGAACACCGGGGAGCTGTTTTTT
>TRBJ2-7|-|TRBV5-6|11|-
CASSLTYEQYF
TGTGCCAGCAGCTTGACGTACGAGCAGTACTTC
>TRBJ1-1|-|TRBV10-3|13|-
CAISIDRNTEAFF
TGTGCCATCAGTATTGACAGAAACACTGAAGCTTTCTTT
>TRBJ1-2|-|TRBV7-9|15|-
CASSLNTADFYGYTF
TGTGCCAGCAGCTTAAATACGGCGGACTTCTATGGCTACACCTTC
>TRBJ1-2|few|TRBV30|15|TRBD1
CAWSFGTGLSYGYTF
TGTGCCTGGAGTTTCGGGACAGGGCTGAGCTATGGCTACACCTTC
>TRBJ1-1|few|TRBV5-1|15|TRBD1
CASSLDPGGYTEAFF
TGCGCCAGCAGCTTAGATCCAGGGGGATACACTGAAGCTTTCTTT
>TRBJ2-7|-|TRBV7-2|11|-
CASSMSYEQYF
TGTGCCAGCAGCATGTCCTACGAGCAGTACTTC
>TRBJ2-7|-|TRBV6-5|14|-
CASSSSAGSYEQYF
TGTGCCAGCAGTTCGTCGGCCGGATCCTACGAGCAGTACTTC
>TRBJ2-7|once|TRBV6-1|15|-
CASSTYWDNSYEQYF
TGTGCCAGCAGTACTTACTGGGACAACTCCTACGAGCAGTACTTC
>TRBJ2-3|few|TRBV25-1|13|-
CASQVWTTDTQYF
TGTGCCAGCCAGGTCTGGACCACAGATACGCAGTATTTT
>TRBJ1-2|-|TRBV20-1|11|-
CSVTENYGYTF
TGCAGTGTTACAGAAAACTATGGCTACACCTTC
>TRBJ2-3|-|TRBV30|15|-
CAWSDGGIGTDTQYF
TGTGCCTGGAGTGATGGTGGTATTGGCACAGATACGCAGTATTTT
>TRBJ2-7|-|TRBV18|13|-
CASSPGLDYEQYF
TGTGCCAGCTCACCCGGACTGGACTACGAGCAGTACTTC
>TRBJ2-7|few|TRBV10-3|15|TRBD1
CAIRPGQGTIYEQYF
TGTGCCATCAGACCGGGACAGGGGACAATCTACGAGCAGTACTTC
>TRBJ1-6|-|TRBV27|14|-
CASSLYDSNSPLHF
TGTGCCAGCAGTTTATATGACAGCAATTCACCCCTCCACTTT
>TRBJ2-5|-|TRBV9|13|TRBD2
CASSVVGGETQYF
TGTGCCAGCAGCGTAGTGGGAGGGGAGACCCAGTACTTC
>TRBJ1-2|-|TRBV9|14|-
CASRSLRGSYGYTF
TGTGCCAGCCGGAGTCTACGTGGTAGCTATGGCTACACCTTC
>TRBJ2-3|few|TRBV11-2|15|-
CASSLGVGAADTQYF
TGTGCCAGCAGCTTAGGGGTGGGGGCCGCAGATACGCAGTATTTT
>TRBJ1-2|few|TRBV14|14|-
CASSRQRTLGGYTF
TGTGCCAGCAGCCGACAGAGGACCCTGGGCGGCTACACCTTC